These 7 T cell receptor beta chains were sequenced from one sample in a study of beta chain features in type 1 diabetes. All of the isolated RNA was reverse transcribed, so expressed TCRB transcripts were sequenced. TCRdb's copy holds only in-frame clones and misses some; the assay was immunoSEQ multiplex PCR. The sample consists of about 900,000 clones, roughly a sixth of them appearing once. The sequencing input was naive CD4+ T cells from blood. The receptors here all came from a woman aged 18-29 years in good health.

This clone has a handful of counts. This specimen includes other DNA sequences encoding the same CDR3. V usage is TRBV15 and J usage is TRBJ2-7; 9 nucleotides match TRBD1. V lost 0 bases, J lost 3 bases, and 3 bases stayed unmatched. Germline CDR1 reads LNHNV; CDR2 reads YYDKDF (reference sequence). This CDR3 comprises 15 residues. The CDR3 DNA follows: TGTGCCACCAGCAGAGAGACAGGGGGAGTCTACGAGCAGTACTTC. Translated, it gives CATSRETGGVYEQYF.

This clone was observed a few times. Within the sample, other DNA sequences also encode this same CDR3. This chain uses TRBV7-3 with TRBJ2-1; 9 bases fit TRBD2. V trimming: 0 bases; J trimming: 4 bases; junction bases outside the gene matches: 4. CDR1 and CDR2 from the germline V gene are SGHTA and FQGTGA. The CDR3 contains 16 residues. DNA for the CDR3: TGTGCCAGCAGCTTAACCGGGACTAGCCCATACAATGAGCAGTTCTTC. Its protein product is CASSLTGTSPYNEQFF. Supplemented by reference TRBV7-3 and TRBJ2-1, the full variable domain reads GAGVSQTPSNKVTEKGKYVELRCDPISGHTALYWYRQSLGQGPEFLIYFQGTGAADDSGLPNDRFFAVRPEGSVSTLKIQRTERGDSAVYLCASSLTGTSPYNEQFFGPGTRLTVL.

J is TRBJ1-2 and V is TRBV2, with 7 bases lining up with TRBD1. CDR1 and CDR2 from the germline V gene are SNHLY and FYNNEI. The V gene end was trimmed by 7 bases and the J gene end by 5 bases; junction bases not matched to a gene: 10. This CDR3 has 14 amino acids. The DNA of the CDR3 is TGTGCCAGCACCCAGGGGGGGGGTAGTTATGGCTACACCTTC. As protein: CASTQGGGSYGYTF.

The rearrangement joins TRBV10-3 to TRBJ2-1; 7 nucleotides align to TRBD2. CDR1 ENHRY and CDR2 SYGVKD come from the germline V gene. Germline trimming cut 8 bases from V and 6 bases from J; bases unmatched to any gene: 10. The CDR3 spans 14 residues. Here the CDR3 reads CAIEKAGAGNEQFF. CDR3 bases: TGTGCCATCGAGAAGGCGGGAGCGGGCAATGAGCAGTTCTTC.

This clone showed up just a few times. The chain recombines TRBV18 with TRBJ1-4; D remains ambiguous. Germline V gene sequence: CDR1 KGHSH, CDR2 LQKENI. The CDR3 loop spans 12 amino acids. Trimming stripped 2 bases from V and 5 bases from J, with 3 bases between. The CDR3 reads CASSPANEKLFF. The DNA of the CDR3 is TGTGCCAGCTCACCAGCAAATGAAAAACTGTTTTTT.

The chain is built from TRBV6-5 and TRBJ1-2; possible D gene TRBD1, 6 bases. The length of the CDR3 is 15 residues. CDR1 MNHEY and CDR2 SVGAGI come from the germline V gene. Trimming removed 6 bases from V and 4 bases from J, with 18 bases in between. The CDR3, as DNA: TGTGCCAGCAGGGATGAGGCGGGGGCGAGCTATGGCTACACCTTC. The encoded protein is CASRDEAGASYGYTF.

CDR3 sequence reads: CAIGRAGTGYEQYF. The CDR3 DNA is TGTGCCATAGGAAGAGCCGGGACAGGGTACGAGCAGTACTTC. This chain links TRBV28 with TRBJ2-7; the match to TRBD1 covers 9 bases. Germline CDR1 MDHEN, CDR2 SYDVKM. The V segment lost 10 bases and the J segment 4 bases; nucleotides outside the gene matches: 11. CDR3 size: 14 residues.